This T cell receptor (beta chain) was documented in a study of PD-1 blockade in mismatch repair-deficient tumors. Turning to the study itself: All were previously treated, progressing patients with eleven to twelve mismatch repair-deficient cancer types. Study-level findings and limits: Rapid post-treatment expansion, then contraction, generally preceding radiologic response, marked tumor-resident clones.

Mismatch repair deficiency was confirmed in all patients, by PCR or immunohistochemistry. TCR sequencing covered a few patients who responded to pembrolizumab. The CDR3 is 15 amino acids. Germline CDR1 reads MDHEN; CDR2 reads SYDVKM. Trimming removed 5 bases from V and 2 bases from J; junction bases left unmatched: 8. About this clone: Its antigen remains unidentified.

The table came from immunoSEQ multiplex PCR; TCRdb's copy has only in-frame clones and leaves some out. The sample includes some 40,000 clones, around four fifths of them seen just once. The sequence derives from an adult with mismatch repair-deficient cancer. The V gene is TRBV28, the J gene TRBJ2-7, with 8 positions matching TRBD1. The sequences come from PBMCs, collected roughly 40 weeks after starting pembrolizumab. DNA of the CDR3: TGTGCCAGCAGTCGCCAACAGGGGGTCCCCTACGAGCAGTACTTC. Its translation: CASSRQQGVPYEQYF.